Listed here are 5 T cell receptor beta chains from one sample, sequenced in a study of blood T cell repertoires in COVID-19 (dated by TCRdb to 2020 to 2022). Receptor libraries were prepared by the immunoSEQ multiplex PCR assay. TCRdb limited this immuneACCESS table to in-frame rearrangements with V and J called. A share of clones is missing; checked studies link under half to unresolved V genes, and the rest is unexplained. This sample is represented by some 240,000 clones; roughly 87% of them were singletons. Around 6.9% of the sample comes from the top ten. Sample: peripheral blood. These receptors all stem from a man in his 60s who had recovered from COVID-19.

V gene TRBV4-2 combines with J gene TRBJ2-2; TRBD1 might be the D (6 bases). Germline V gene lookup returns CDR1 LGHNA and CDR2 YNFKEQ. Trimming left V 0 bases short and J 7 bases short, with 15 bases between. The CDR3 covers 16 residues. Here the CDR3 reads CASSQDMYRANGELFF. The CDR3 DNA follows: TGTGCCAGCAGCCAAGATATGTACAGGGCAAACGGGGAGCTGTTTTTT.

This chain uses TRBV5-1 with TRBJ1-6; D gene uncertain. Trimming left V 6 bases short and J 7 bases short, with 17 bases between. CDR3 size: 15 residues. CDR1 and CDR2 from the germline V gene are SGHRS and YFSETQ. CDR3 region: CASTASTVSNSPLHF. The CDR3 nucleotides read TGCGCCAGCACCGCCTCTACAGTAAGCAATTCACCCCTCCACTTT.

The chain employs TRBV15 and TRBJ1-5; D unclear. V gave up 2 bases and J gave up 4 bases, with 6 bases separating them. Looked up from germline, CDR1 is LNHNV and CDR2 is YYDKDF (reference sequence). This CDR3 comprises 13 residues. The CDR3 loop is CATSRSSNQPQHF. As DNA, the CDR3 is TGTGCCACCAGCAGAAGCTCGAATCAGCCCCAGCATTTT.

V and J are TRBV19 and TRBJ1-1, with D perhaps TRBD1 (5 bases). V was cut by 3 bases and J by 4 bases, with 9 bases left in between. The CDR3 consists of 13 residues. Germline V gene lookup returns CDR1 LNHDA and CDR2 SQIVND (reference sequence). CDR3: CASSMIRGTEAFF. The CDR3 DNA follows: TGTGCCAGTAGTATGATAAGGGGCACTGAAGCTTTCTTT.

The V call is TRBV30, the J call TRBJ2-7; 11 bases match TRBD2. V shed 3 bases, J shed 3 bases, and the junction held 4 bases outside the gene matches. Germline CDR1 and CDR2: GTSNPN and SVGIG (reference sequence). The CDR3 is 14 amino acids. The CDR3, as DNA: TGTGCCTGGAGCTTAGCGGGGGGGCTCTACGAGCAGTACTTC. The encoded protein is CAWSLAGGLYEQYF. Complete variable domain (other parts from reference TRBV30 and TRBJ2-7): SQTIHQWPATLVQPVGSPLSLECTVEGTSNPNLYWYRQAAGRGLQLLFYSVGIGQISSEVPQNLSASRPQDRQFILSSKKLLLSDSGFYLCAWSLAGGLYEQYFGPGTRLTVT.